The T cell receptor (beta chain) described here comes from a study of identical twins. Findings and caveats of the study: The study found that models underestimated out-of-frame TCR alpha sharing in monozygotic twins.

As to this clonotype: Its specificity is unknown.

Looked up from germline, CDR1 is SGHNT and CDR2 is YYREEE (reference sequence). This CDR3 is built from 15 residues. J gave up 4 bases and V 4 bases, and 8 bases lay outside the gene matches. The cDNA had a unique molecular identifier and a template-switch universal primer site. Each CDR3 protein gets one entry after TCRdb re-called the 5' RACE reads with MiXCR. The profile shows nearly 200,000 distinct CDR3 sequences, around 15% of them singletons. The data were also submitted as part of a second study, on T cells expressing NK-cell markers. That work states: Sorted CD3+CD56+NKG2C+, CD3+CD56+NKG2C- and CD3+CD56-NKG2C+ T-cell subsets were beta-chain profiled. The CD3+CD56-NKG2C+ fraction was also led by these clonotypes in a handful of donors.

This sequence originates from a woman between 18 and 29 years old in good health. Sequenced: CD8+ T cells sorted from blood. The chain is built from TRBV5-4 and TRBJ2-1; the match to TRBD2 covers 7 bases. The CDR3 nucleotides are TGTGCCAGCAGCAGGCCCACTAGCGAGTACAATGAGCAGTTCTTC. Protein: CASSRPTSEYNEQFF.